This T cell receptor (beta chain) originates from a study of cytomegalovirus exposure and HLA in healthy donors. General study points: Using the classifier, cytomegalovirus status was reportedly diagnosed with high specificity and sensitivity.

Sequencing was performed with immunoSEQ multiplex PCR; in TCRdb, only in-frame clones are kept and a portion is missing. The sample lists about 78,000 clones; 95% to 97% were seen once. Germline loops: CDR1 MNHEY, CDR2 SVGAGI. The CDR3 covers 12 residues. V was pared by 8 bases and J by 6 bases, with 10 bases between. On this clone: The target antigen is unknown.

The clonotype comes from a young man in good health and CMV-seropositive. This chain links TRBV6-5 with TRBJ2-2, with no clear D. The sample consisted of PBMCs. The CDR3: CASGLWAGELFF. The CDR3 DNA reads as TGTGCCAGCGGGCTTTGGGCCGGGGAGCTGTTTTTT.